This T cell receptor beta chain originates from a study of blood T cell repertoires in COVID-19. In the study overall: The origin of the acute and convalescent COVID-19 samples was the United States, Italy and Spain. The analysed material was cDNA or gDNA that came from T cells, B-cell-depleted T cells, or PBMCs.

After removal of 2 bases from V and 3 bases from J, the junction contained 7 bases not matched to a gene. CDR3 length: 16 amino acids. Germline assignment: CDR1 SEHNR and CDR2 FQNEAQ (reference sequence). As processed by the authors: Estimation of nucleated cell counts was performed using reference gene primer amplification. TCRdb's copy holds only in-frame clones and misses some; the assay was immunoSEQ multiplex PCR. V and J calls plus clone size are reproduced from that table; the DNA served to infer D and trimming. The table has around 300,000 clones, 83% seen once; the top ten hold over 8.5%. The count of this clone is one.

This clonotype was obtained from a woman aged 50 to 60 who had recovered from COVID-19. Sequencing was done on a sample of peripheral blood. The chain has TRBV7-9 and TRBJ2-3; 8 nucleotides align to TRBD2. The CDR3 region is CASSLRGASGTDTQYF. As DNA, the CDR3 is TGTGCCAGCAGCTTAAGGGGGGCTAGCGGGACAGATACGCAGTATTTT.